Listed below are T cell receptor beta chains from one sample, sequenced in a study of T cells after yellow fever vaccination. TCRdb analysed the 5' RACE reads with MiXCR anew, one entry per CDR3 protein. The profile shows more than 450,000 distinct CDR3 sequences, less than 25% of them singletons. The input for sequencing was PBMCs, taken approximately 20 days after the first yellow fever vaccination. All receptors derive from a man in his late teens or twenties who received the YFV17D yellow fever vaccine. Each CDR3 is given with its conserved first and last residue. The order of the fields is J gene, clone size, D gene, V gene, CDR3 DNA, CDR3 protein. The D gene is left open where the match is weak. Clone size is given for some rows only: seen once, a few or many times, or a class if the clone is expanded.

TRBJ1-5,.,.,TRBV4-1,TGCGCCAGCAGCCTAAAGCCCCCGGAGGAGTGGAATCAGCCCCAGCATTTT,CASSLKPPEEWNQPQHF
TRBJ2-5,.,.,TRBV6-1,TGTGCCAGCACCCAGAGGGGGACAGAGACCCAGTACTTC,CASTQRGTETQYF
TRBJ2-5,.,.,TRBV15,TGTGCCACCAGCAGAGATACGGGGCGAGAGACCCAGTACTTC,CATSRDTGRETQYF
TRBJ2-3,.,.,TRBV5-1,TGCGCCAGCAGCTTGGTAGCTGGCAGAGATACGCAGTATTTT,CASSLVAGRDTQYF
TRBJ2-7,.,.,TRBV5-6,TGTGCCAGCAGCCCGGGAGGTGGGGACAGCTCGACCTCCTACGAGCAGTACTTC,CASSPGGGDSSTSYEQYF
TRBJ1-5,few,TRBD1,TRBV6-2/TRBV6-3,TGTGCCAGCAGTCCGGACAGGATCAATCAGCCCCAGCATTTT,CASSPDRINQPQHF
TRBJ1-5,.,.,TRBV20-1,TGCAGTGCCCGGGAGCAAACATATCAGCCCCAGCATTTT,CSAREQTYQPQHF
TRBJ2-2,many,.,TRBV15,TGTGCCACCAGCGTAGGCGGGCCGACCGGGGAGCTGTTTTTT,CATSVGGPTGELFF
TRBJ2-5,many,.,TRBV7-6,TGTGCCAGCAGCCGTAGCCGCGAGACCCAGTACTTC,CASSRSRETQYF
TRBJ2-6,few,.,TRBV5-1,TGCGCCAGCAGCTTGGCTTGGGGGACTGGGGCCAACGTCCTGACTTTC,CASSLAWGTGANVLTF
TRBJ2-7,.,TRBD2,TRBV7-2,TGTGCCAGCAGCTCCAGCGGGGACTACGAGCAGTACTTC,CASSSSGDYEQYF
TRBJ2-2,few,.,TRBV27,TGTGCCAGCAGTTTATTCGGGCTTCGAACCGCCGGGGAGCTGTTTTTT,CASSLFGLRTAGELFF
TRBJ2-5,few,TRBD2,TRBV12-3/TRBV12-4,TGTGCCAGCAGTCCCCCCCTGCGGGGGGGAGAGACCCAGTACTTC,CASSPPLRGGETQYF
TRBJ1-1,.,.,TRBV5-1,TGCGCCAGCAGCTCCCTGGCCCAGGAAGGGGACACTGAAGCTTTCTTT,CASSSLAQEGDTEAFF
TRBJ1-1,.,.,TRBV4-2,TGTGCCAGCAGCCAAGAGAGGGGGAATGAAGCTTTCTTT,CASSQERGNEAFF
TRBJ2-2,.,.,TRBV11-3,TGTGCCAGCAGTCCGGGGGAGGCCGGGGAGCTGTTTTTT,CASSPGEAGELFF
TRBJ1-2,few,.,TRBV25-1,TGTGCCAGCACCGACAGCTATGGCTACACCTTC,CASTDSYGYTF
TRBJ1-1,few,.,TRBV20-1,TGCAGTGCCAACCGGCAGGGCCAGAACACTGAAGCTTTCTTT,CSANRQGQNTEAFF
TRBJ1-5,.,.,TRBV27,TGTGCCAGCAGTAGGGGGGGTCCCAATCAGCCCCAGCATTTT,CASSRGGPNQPQHF
TRBJ2-3,few,TRBD2,TRBV29-1,TGCAGCGTTTACGCGGGGGACACAGATACGCAGTATTTT,CSVYAGDTDTQYF
TRBJ2-2,.,TRBD2,TRBV24-1,TGTGCCACCAGTAAAGAGACTAGCGGTACCGGGGAGCTGTTTTTT,CATSKETSGTGELFF
TRBJ1-2,.,.,TRBV10-3,TGTGCCACCACCAACACTCGAGAGGTATACTACACCTTC,CATTNTREVYYTF
TRBJ2-3,few,.,TRBV12-3/TRBV12-4,TGTGCCAGCAGAACCGGGACGTATAGCACAGATACGCAGTATTTT,CASRTGTYSTDTQYF
TRBJ2-2,.,.,TRBV3-1,TGTGCCAGCAGCCTGTATAGCCCTGGCAGAACTTCGAACACCGGGGAGCTGTTTTTT,CASSLYSPGRTSNTGELFF
TRBJ2-5,many,.,TRBV12-3/TRBV12-4,TGTGCCAGCAGTTTAGGGGCACTTCAAGAGACCCAGTACTTC,CASSLGALQETQYF
TRBJ1-5,few,.,TRBV7-2,TGTGCCAGCAGTGGCAGGGAGTATCAGCCCCAGCATTTT,CASSGREYQPQHF
TRBJ2-1,.,.,TRBV4-3,TGCGCCAGCAGCCAAGAGCCCTCCAGGGTGAGCCATATCTCCTACAATGAGCAGTTCTTC,CASSQEPSRVSHISYNEQFF
TRBJ2-1,few,.,TRBV18,TGTGCCAGCTCACCACTTGCGGTATACAATGAGCAGTTCTTC,CASSPLAVYNEQFF
TRBJ2-3,few,TRBD2,TRBV18,TGTGCCAGCTCACCAATGGCTAGCGGGGGGGCGACAGATACGCAGTATTTT,CASSPMASGGATDTQYF
TRBJ2-7,.,.,TRBV12-3/TRBV12-4,TGTGCCAGCAGTTTAATGTCTTACGAGCAGTACTTC,CASSLMSYEQYF
TRBJ2-3,.,TRBD2,TRBV7-2,TGTGCCAGCAGCCCCATCGCCCTAGCGGGGGTCGCAGATACGCAGTATTTT,CASSPIALAGVADTQYF
TRBJ1-1,.,.,TRBV19,TGTGCCACCATGACCTTTGACAGGTACAACACTGAAGCTTTCTTT,CATMTFDRYNTEAFF
TRBJ1-5,.,TRBD1,TRBV20-1,TGCAGTGCTAGTCGTTATCTACTAGGACAGGGCCGTAGCAATCAGCCCCAGCATTTT,CSASRYLLGQGRSNQPQHF
TRBJ1-1,.,.,TRBV5-5,TGTGCCAGCAGCGTCGGTCTTGAAGCTTTCTTT,CASSVGLEAFF
TRBJ1-5,.,.,TRBV15,TGTGCCACCAGCAGAGATCGGGCACAGCAGCCCCAGCATTTT,CATSRDRAQQPQHF
TRBJ1-6,.,TRBD1,TRBV4-3,TGCGCCAGCAGCCTTGACCGGGACAGGGGTTCACCCCTCCACTTT,CASSLDRDRGSPLHF
TRBJ1-2,.,.,TRBV10-1,TGCGCCAGCAGTGAAGACCCCTTCTATGGCTACACCTTC,CASSEDPFYGYTF
TRBJ2-3,few,.,TRBV7-3,TGTGCCAGCAGCTTATATCCCCCCGGAGCGGCAGATACGCAGTATTTT,CASSLYPPGAADTQYF
TRBJ2-7,.,.,TRBV20-1,TGCAGTGCGCCCAGCATCCGCTCCTACGAGCAGTACTTC,CSAPSIRSYEQYF
TRBJ2-2,few,.,TRBV6-1,TGTGCCAGCACTACCCGACGGGATACCGGGGAGCTGTTTTTT,CASTTRRDTGELFF
TRBJ2-1,.,.,TRBV20-1,TGCAGTGCTAGAGACGCCCATCGACCCAATGAGCAGTTCTTC,CSARDAHRPNEQFF
TRBJ2-7,few,.,TRBV29-1,TGCAGCGTAGGAATGCACCACTACGAGCAGTACTTC,CSVGMHHYEQYF